The rows below give T cell receptor beta chains drawn from one sample of a study of blood T cell repertoires in COVID-19. Sequencing was performed with immunoSEQ multiplex PCR; in TCRdb, only in-frame clones are kept and a portion is missing. The table has around 260,000 clones, 70% to 85% seen once; the top ten hold 0.7% to 0.9%. Sequencing was done on a sample of peripheral blood. These receptors came from a human donor with COVID-19, enrolled during active disease. The donor label of this sample is uncertain. CDR3s include the opening cysteine and the closing phenylalanine or tryptophan. A D gene is named only where the DNA matches it firmly. Some rows mark clone size as missing; the rest say once, few, many or name a class of expanded clone.

clone size	D gene	J gene	V gene	CDR3 DNA	CDR3 protein
NA	NA	TRBJ1-5	TRBV27	TGTGCCAGCAGCCCCCTACAGGGAATCAATCAGCCCCAGCATTTT	CASSPLQGINQPQHF
NA	NA	TRBJ2-7	TRBV20-1	TGCAGTGCTAGGACTGGCTACGAGCAGTACTTC	CSARTGYEQYF
NA	TRBD1	TRBJ2-7	TRBV5-6	TGTGCCAGCAGCTTGGAACAGGGGTACAGTCGTCCCTACGAGCAGTACTTC	CASSLEQGYSRPYEQYF
NA	NA	TRBJ2-3	TRBV12-3/TRBV12-4	TGTGCCAGCAGTCAAGCTGCGGATACGCAGTATTTT	CASSQAADTQYF
NA	NA	TRBJ2-5	TRBV11-1	TGTGCCAGCAGCCTCGACAGGATCCCCCAAGAGACCCAGTACTTC	CASSLDRIPQETQYF
NA	NA	TRBJ2-5	TRBV5-1	TGCGCCAGCAGCTTGGGAGTTCCGGAGACCCAGTACTTC	CASSLGVPETQYF
NA	NA	TRBJ2-7	TRBV5-5	TGTGCCAGCAGGAGCTTACAGGTTAGCTCCTACGAGCAGTACTTC	CASRSLQVSSYEQYF
few	TRBD1	TRBJ2-1	TRBV11-1	TGTGCCAGCGGCTTGGCGGTGGACAGGCGCCTCAATGAGCAGTTCTTC	CASGLAVDRRLNEQFF
NA	TRBD2	TRBJ2-7	TRBV3-1/TRBV3-2	TGTGCCAGCAGCCAACCGGGACTAGCGGGGGCTTGGGGCTACGAGCAGTACTTC	CASSQPGLAGAWGYEQYF
NA	NA	TRBJ2-7	TRBV5-4	TGTGCCAGCAGCCTAGGTCGTCAGGGGCTTTACGAGCAGTACTTC	CASSLGRQGLYEQYF
many	NA	TRBJ2-3	TRBV4-1	TGCGCCAGCAGCCAATCTAGAGCGGGCACAGATACGCAGTATTTT	CASSQSRAGTDTQYF
once	NA	TRBJ2-1	TRBV19	TGTGCCAGTAGTAGTTGGGAGATTAGCTCCTACAATGAGCAGTTCTTC	CASSSWEISSYNEQFF
few	NA	TRBJ1-1	TRBV6-2/TRBV6-3	TGTGCCAGCAGTGGGGGAGGGACTGAAGCTTTCTTT	CASSGGGTEAFF
NA	TRBD1	TRBJ1-1	TRBV19	TGTGCCAGTAGTACCTTGGGACAGGGAAAAAACACTGAAGCTTTCTTT	CASSTLGQGKNTEAFF
NA	TRBD2	TRBJ2-1	TRBV7-3	TGTGCCAGCAGCTTAATAGCGGGAGCGAGTTACAATGAGCAGTTCTTC	CASSLIAGASYNEQFF
few	NA	TRBJ2-7	TRBV4-2	TGTGCCAGCAGCCAAGAAATAGACAGCTACGAGCAGTACTTC	CASSQEIDSYEQYF
NA	NA	TRBJ2-5	TRBV5-1	TGCGCCAGCAGCCCCACGGCGGCAGAGCAAGAGACCCAGTACTTC	CASSPTAAEQETQYF
NA	NA	TRBJ1-6	TRBV27	TGTGCCAGCAGTTTTAACAGGGAGATCTCACCCCTCCACTTT	CASSFNREISPLHF
NA	TRBD1	TRBJ1-2	TRBV2	TGTGCCAGCAGGAGACAGGGGGTAGGTGGCTACACCTTC	CASRRQGVGGYTF
NA	NA	TRBJ2-1	TRBV27	TGTGCCAGCAGTCGGTGGGAGGCCTACAATGAGCAGTTCTTC	CASSRWEAYNEQFF
once	NA	TRBJ2-2	TRBV11-3	TGTGCCAGCAGCTTTGAATCCTCAGGGGTGTACACCGGGGAGCTGTTTTTT	CASSFESSGVYTGELFF
NA	TRBD2	TRBJ2-1	TRBV2	TGTGCCAGCAGTGCAGATTTGGGACTAGCGGGCTACAATGAGCAGTTCTTC	CASSADLGLAGYNEQFF
NA	NA	TRBJ2-1	TRBV14	TGTGCCAGCAGCCAAGAATCCGGGACACTTTCCTACAATGAGCAGTTCTTC	CASSQESGTLSYNEQFF
few	TRBD1	TRBJ1-2	TRBV7-8	TGTGCCAGCAGCCCGCGCCGGGACAGGGGGCGCGGAGGCTACACCTTC	CASSPRRDRGRGGYTF
NA	TRBD2	TRBJ2-7	TRBV19	TGTGCCAGTAGGACTAGCGGGATGTACGAGCAGTACTTC	CASRTSGMYEQYF
NA	NA	TRBJ2-2	TRBV7-9	TGTGCCAGCAGCTTTGTGTTGGGGGCTAGGAACACCGGGGAGCTGTTTTTT	CASSFVLGARNTGELFF
NA	TRBD1	TRBJ2-5	TRBV11-1	TGTGCCAGCAGCTTGGGACAGGCCCATGAGACCCAGTACTTC	CASSLGQAHETQYF
NA	NA	TRBJ1-4	TRBV9	TGTGCCAGCGGAGGGTCGGGTGAAAAACTGTTTTTT	CASGGSGEKLFF
NA	TRBD1	TRBJ1-2	TRBV5-1	TGCGCCAGCAGCCGGGCAGGGGGAAACTCCTATGGCTACACCTTC	CASSRAGGNSYGYTF
NA	TRBD1	TRBJ1-5	TRBV28	TGTGCCAGCAGCCTCGTGGTCCAGGGGGGTGATCAGCCCCAGCATTTT	CASSLVVQGGDQPQHF
NA	TRBD1	TRBJ2-5	TRBV11-2	TGTGCCAGCAGCTTAGACAGGGGGCAAGAGACCCAGTACTTC	CASSLDRGQETQYF
NA	NA	TRBJ1-1	TRBV9	TGTGCCAGCAGCGTAGCAAGGCAGGGAATAGCTTTCTTT	CASSVARQGIAFF
NA	TRBD2	TRBJ2-1	TRBV7-9	TGTGCCAGCAGCTTCCCCAGACTAGCGGGAGGTAGAGATGAGCAGTTCTTC	CASSFPRLAGGRDEQFF
NA	NA	TRBJ1-2	TRBV5-5	TGTGCCAGCAGCTTGGAGACAGGCCGCTATGGCTACACCTTC	CASSLETGRYGYTF
NA	NA	TRBJ2-1	TRBV7-9	TGTGCCAGCAGCTTACTAGTCGGCCGGAATGAGCAGTTCTTC	CASSLLVGRNEQFF
once	NA	TRBJ2-1	TRBV6-4	TGTGCCAGCAGTGACGGCAGAGGTTCGGGGAATGAGCAGTTCTTC	CASSDGRGSGNEQFF